This T cell receptor beta chain came from a study of T cells in Graves' hyperthyroidism and ophthalmopathy. Amplification of TCR beta CDR3 regions used RNA as the template. Using the HTBI primer set, a first-round RT-PCR was run on the TCR CDR3. TCRdb re-analysed the multiplex PCR reads in MiXCR, keeping a single row per CDR3 protein. The sample yields fewer than 650,000 distinct CDR3 sequences, about 14% seen once. General study findings and limits: Most thyroid clonotypes that were expanded above 0.001 also turned up in blood. Ophthalmopathy, as predicted by the model, came a median about seven months after the prediction.

This clonotype appeared a few times. Its antigen is as yet unknown. Uncontrolled infection, other autoimmune disease, pregnancy or lactation led to exclusion. On the basis of clinical symptoms, serum thyroxine and TRAb, thyroid ultrasound and orbital computed tomography, diagnoses were made. This sequence originates from a woman aged 40 to 49 with Graves' ophthalmopathy. Sequenced input: blood.

In DNA, the CDR3 is TGTGCCAGCAGTTCCGTTGGGAAGGGGGCAAAGACCCAGTACTTC. Translation: CASSSVGKGAKTQYF. The chain combines TRBV28 with TRBJ2-5, with 7 bases identical to TRBD1. CDR1 is MDHEN, CDR2 SYDVKM, per germline. The CDR3 is 15 amino acids. Trimming removed 4 bases from V and 6 bases from J; junction bases left unmatched: 11. Using reference TRBV28 and TRBJ2-5 for the parts outside the CDR3, the full variable domain is DVKVTQSSRYLVKRTGEKVFLECVQDMDHENMFWYRQDPGLGLRLIYFSYDVKMKEKGDIPEGYSVSREKKERFSLILESASTNQTSMYLCASSSVGKGAKTQYFGPGTRLLVL.